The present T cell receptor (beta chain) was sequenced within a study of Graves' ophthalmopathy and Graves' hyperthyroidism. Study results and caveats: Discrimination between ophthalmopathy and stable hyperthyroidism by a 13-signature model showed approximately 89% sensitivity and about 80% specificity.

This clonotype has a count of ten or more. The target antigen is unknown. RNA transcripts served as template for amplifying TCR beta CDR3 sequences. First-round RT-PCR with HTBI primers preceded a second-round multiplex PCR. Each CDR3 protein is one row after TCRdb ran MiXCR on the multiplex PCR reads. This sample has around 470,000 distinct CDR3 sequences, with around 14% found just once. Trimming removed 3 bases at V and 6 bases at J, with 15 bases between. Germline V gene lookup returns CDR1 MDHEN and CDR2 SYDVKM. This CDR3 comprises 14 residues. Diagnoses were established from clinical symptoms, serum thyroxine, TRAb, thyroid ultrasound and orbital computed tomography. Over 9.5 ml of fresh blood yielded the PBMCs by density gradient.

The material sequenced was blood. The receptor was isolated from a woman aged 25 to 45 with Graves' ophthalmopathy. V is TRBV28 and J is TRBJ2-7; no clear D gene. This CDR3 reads CASSLGNARTEQYF. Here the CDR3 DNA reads TGTGCCAGCAGTTTGGGCAACGCGAGGACCGAGCAGTACTTC.